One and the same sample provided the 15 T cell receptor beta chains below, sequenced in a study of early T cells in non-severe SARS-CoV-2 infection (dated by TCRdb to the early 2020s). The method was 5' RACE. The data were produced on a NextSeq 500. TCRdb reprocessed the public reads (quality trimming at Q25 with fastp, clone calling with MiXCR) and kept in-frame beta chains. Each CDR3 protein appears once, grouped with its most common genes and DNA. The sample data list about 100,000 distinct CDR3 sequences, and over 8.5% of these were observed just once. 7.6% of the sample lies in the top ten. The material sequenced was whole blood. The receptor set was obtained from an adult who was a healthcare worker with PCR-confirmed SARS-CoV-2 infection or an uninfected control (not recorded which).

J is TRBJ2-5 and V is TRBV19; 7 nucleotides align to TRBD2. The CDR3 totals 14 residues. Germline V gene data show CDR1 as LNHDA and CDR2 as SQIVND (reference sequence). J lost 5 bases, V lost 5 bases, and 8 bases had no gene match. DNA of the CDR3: TGTGCCAGTAGTGCGGGAGTGCTTCGGGAGACCCAGTACTTC. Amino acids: CASSAGVLRETQYF.

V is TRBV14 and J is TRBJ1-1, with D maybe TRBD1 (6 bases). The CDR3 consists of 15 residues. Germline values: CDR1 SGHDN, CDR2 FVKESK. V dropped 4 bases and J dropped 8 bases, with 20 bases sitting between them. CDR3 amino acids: CASSRISVGALEAFF. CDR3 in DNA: TGTGCCAGCAGCCGGATTTCCGTGGGGGCTCTGGAAGCTTTCTTT. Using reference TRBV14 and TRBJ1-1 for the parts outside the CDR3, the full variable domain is EAGVTQFPSHSVIEKGQTVTLRCDPISGHDNLYWYRRVMGKEIKFLLHFVKESKQDESGMPNNRFLAERTGGTYSTLKVQPAELEDSGVYFCASSRISVGALEAFFGQGTRLTVV.

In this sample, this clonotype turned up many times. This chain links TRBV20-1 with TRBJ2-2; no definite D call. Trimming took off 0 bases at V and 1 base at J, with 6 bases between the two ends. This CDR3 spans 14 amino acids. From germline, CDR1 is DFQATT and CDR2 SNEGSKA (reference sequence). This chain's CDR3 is CSARDQVNTGELFF. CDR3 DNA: TGCAGTGCTAGAGATCAAGTGAACACCGGGGAGCTGTTTTTT.

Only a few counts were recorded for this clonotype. CDR3 loop: CASSSPTSGLFSNTGELFF. CDR3 in DNA: TGTGCCAGCAGCTCCCCAACTAGCGGGCTATTCTCGAACACCGGGGAGCTGTTTTTT. V and J are TRBV7-6 and TRBJ2-2, with 9 bases matching TRBD2. Germline V lookup: CDR1 SGHVS, CDR2 FNYEAQ. V shed 4 bases, J shed 0 bases, and the junction held 12 bases outside the gene matches. This CDR3 comprises 19 residues.

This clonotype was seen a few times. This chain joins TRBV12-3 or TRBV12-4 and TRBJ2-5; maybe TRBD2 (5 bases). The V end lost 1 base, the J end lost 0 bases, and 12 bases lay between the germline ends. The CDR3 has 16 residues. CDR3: CASSLGGASYQETQYF. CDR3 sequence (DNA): TGTGCCAGCAGTTTAGGGGGAGCCTCGTACCAAGAGACCCAGTACTTC.

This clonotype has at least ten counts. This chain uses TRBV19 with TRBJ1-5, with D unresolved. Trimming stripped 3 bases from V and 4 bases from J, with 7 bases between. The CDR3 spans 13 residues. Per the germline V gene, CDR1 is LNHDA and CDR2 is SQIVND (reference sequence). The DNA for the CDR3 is TGTGCCAGTAGTATCGGGGAGAATCAGCCCCAGCATTTT. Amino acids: CASSIGENQPQHF.

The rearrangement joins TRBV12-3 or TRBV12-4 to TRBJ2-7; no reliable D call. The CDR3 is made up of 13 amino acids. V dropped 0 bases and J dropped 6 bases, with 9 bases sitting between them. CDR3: CASSLARLGEQYF. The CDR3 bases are TGTGCCAGCAGTTTAGCCCGGTTGGGCGAGCAGTACTTC.

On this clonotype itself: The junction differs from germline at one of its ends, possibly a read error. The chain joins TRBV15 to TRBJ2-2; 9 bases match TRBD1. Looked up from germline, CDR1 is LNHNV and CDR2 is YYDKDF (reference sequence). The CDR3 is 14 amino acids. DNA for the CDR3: TGTGCCACCAGCAGGGACAGGGGTGACGGGGAGTTGTTTTTT. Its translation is CATSRDRGDGELFF.

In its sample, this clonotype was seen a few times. CDR3 in DNA: TGTGCCAGCAGCTTGTTTGCGGGGGTTAGCAATGAGCAGTTCTTC. This gives the protein CASSLFAGVSNEQFF. The chain employs TRBV5-6 and TRBJ2-1; TRBD2 matches 7 bases. CDR3 size: 15 residues. The germline gives CDR1 SGHDT, CDR2 YYEEEE. Trimming removed 1 base from V and 6 bases from J; junction bases left unmatched: 7.

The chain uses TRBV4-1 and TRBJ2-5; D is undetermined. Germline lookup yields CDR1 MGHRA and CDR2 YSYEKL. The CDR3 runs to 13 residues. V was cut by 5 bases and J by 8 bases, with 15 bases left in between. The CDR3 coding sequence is TGCGCCAGCAGCAAGGACCCTCGTGTAACCCAGTACTTC. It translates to CASSKDPRVTQYF.

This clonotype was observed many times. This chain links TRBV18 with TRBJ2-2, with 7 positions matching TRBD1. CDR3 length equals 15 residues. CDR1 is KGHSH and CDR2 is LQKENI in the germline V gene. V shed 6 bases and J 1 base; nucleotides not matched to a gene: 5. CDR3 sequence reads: CASSQRQGNTGELFF. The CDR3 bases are TGTGCCAGCTCCCAAAGACAGGGGAACACCGGGGAGCTGTTTTTT.

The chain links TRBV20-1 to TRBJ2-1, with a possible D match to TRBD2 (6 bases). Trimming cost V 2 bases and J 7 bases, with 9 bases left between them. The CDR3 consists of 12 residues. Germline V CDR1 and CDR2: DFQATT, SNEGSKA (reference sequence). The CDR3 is CSARSGGNEQFF. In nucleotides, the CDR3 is TGCAGTGCTAGATCTGGGGGGAATGAGCAGTTCTTC.

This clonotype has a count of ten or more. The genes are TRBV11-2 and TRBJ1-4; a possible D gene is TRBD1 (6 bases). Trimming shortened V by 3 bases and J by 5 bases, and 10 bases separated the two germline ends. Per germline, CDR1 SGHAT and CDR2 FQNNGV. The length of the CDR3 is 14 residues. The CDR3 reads CASSLWGLNEKLFF. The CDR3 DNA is TGTGCCAGCAGCTTGTGGGGGCTAAATGAAAAACTGTTTTTT. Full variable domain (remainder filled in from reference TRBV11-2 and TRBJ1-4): EAGVAQSPRYKIIEKRQSVAFWCNPISGHATLYWYQQILGQGPKLLIQFQNNGVVDDSQLPKDRFSAERLKGVDSTLKIQPAKLEDSAVYLCASSLWGLNEKLFFGSGTQLSVL.

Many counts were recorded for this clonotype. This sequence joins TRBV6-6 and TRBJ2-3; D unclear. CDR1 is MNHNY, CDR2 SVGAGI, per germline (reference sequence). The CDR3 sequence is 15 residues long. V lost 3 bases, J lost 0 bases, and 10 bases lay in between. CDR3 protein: CASSYGRTSTDTQYF. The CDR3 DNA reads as TGTGCCAGCAGTTATGGCAGAACTAGCACAGATACGCAGTATTTT.

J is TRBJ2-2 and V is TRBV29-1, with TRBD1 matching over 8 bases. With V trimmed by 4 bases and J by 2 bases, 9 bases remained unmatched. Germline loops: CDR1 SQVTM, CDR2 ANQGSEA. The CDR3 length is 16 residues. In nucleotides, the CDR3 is TGCAGCGTTGCCGCAGGACAGGGTCGAAACACCGGGGAGCTGTTTTTT. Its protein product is CSVAAGQGRNTGELFF.